This T cell receptor (beta chain) emerged from a study of T cells after yellow fever vaccination. A universal primer site and UMIs were added as TCR cDNA was made by 5'RACE template switching. TCRdb independently ran MiXCR on the 5' RACE reads; one entry per CDR3 protein. Found here are 300,000 or so distinct CDR3 sequences, 10% to 15% of them singletons; the top ten hold roughly 0.5%. The CDR3 consists of 15 residues. The J segment lost 2 bases and the V segment lost 4 bases, leaving 7 bases of the junction unmatched. The germline V gene encodes CDR1 SGDLS and CDR2 YYNGEE. Sequenced material: CD4+ T cells sorted from PBMCs, taken 45 days after the yellow fever booster vaccination. The V and J genes are TRBV9 and TRBJ2-3; 7 bases map to TRBD2. This clonotype originated in a man aged 25 to 40 who received the YFV17D yellow fever vaccine. This CDR3 is CASSPGLAVTDTQYF. For the CDR3, the DNA is TGTGCCAGCAGCCCCGGGCTAGCGGTCACAGATACGCAGTATTTT.